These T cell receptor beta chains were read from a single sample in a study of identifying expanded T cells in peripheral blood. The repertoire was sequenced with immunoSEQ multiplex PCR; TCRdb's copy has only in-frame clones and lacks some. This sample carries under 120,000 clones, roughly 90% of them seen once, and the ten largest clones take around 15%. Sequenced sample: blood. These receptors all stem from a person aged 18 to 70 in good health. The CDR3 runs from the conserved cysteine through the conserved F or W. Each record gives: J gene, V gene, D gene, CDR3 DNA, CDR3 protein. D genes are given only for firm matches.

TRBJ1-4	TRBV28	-	TGTGCCAGCAGTTTGGAGACGGGGGCGGGGGAAAAACTGTTTTTT	CASSLETGAGEKLFF
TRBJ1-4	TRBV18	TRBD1	TGTGCCAGCTCACCGCCAGGACAGGGCAATGAAAAACTGTTTTTT	CASSPPGQGNEKLFF
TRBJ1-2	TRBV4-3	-	TGCGCCAGCAGCCCGATGATAGATCAGGCCCTTGAAGGCTACACCTTC	CASSPMIDQALEGYTF
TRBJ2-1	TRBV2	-	TGTGCCAGCAAGGGCCACGAGCAGTTCTTC	CASKGHEQFF
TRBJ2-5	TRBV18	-	TGTGCCAGCTGCCCATCGGGCCTAGAGACCCAGTACTTC	CASCPSGLETQYF
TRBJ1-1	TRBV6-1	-	TGTGCCAGCAGCCATCAGGGGAGGGACACTGAAGCTTTCTTT	CASSHQGRDTEAFF
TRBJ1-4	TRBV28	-	TGTGCCAGCAGTTTACCCTCGAGCACATCGTGGGAAAAACTGTTTTTT	CASSLPSSTSWEKLFF
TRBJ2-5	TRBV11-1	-	TGTGCCAGCAGCTCTCGCCGGGGGCTCTACCAAGAGACCCAGTACTTC	CASSSRRGLYQETQYF
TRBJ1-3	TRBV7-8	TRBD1	TGTGCCAGCAGCTTATGGGGGACAGCGGACTCTGGAAACACCATATATTTT	CASSLWGTADSGNTIYF
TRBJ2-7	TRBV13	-	TGTGCCAGCAGCCGTCTCGCGGCATACGAGCAGTACTTC	CASSRLAAYEQYF
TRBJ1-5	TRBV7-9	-	TGTGCCAGCAGCTGGGGCCCGGATCAGCCCCAGCATTTT	CASSWGPDQPQHF
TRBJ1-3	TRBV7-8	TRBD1	TGTGCCAGCAGCTTAGCCTCTGACAGGGGAGGAAACACCATATATTTT	CASSLASDRGGNTIYF
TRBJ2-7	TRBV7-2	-	TGTGCCAGCAGCTGGAATGACTTC	CASSWNDF
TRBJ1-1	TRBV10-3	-	TGTGCCATCAGTGAGCTGACAGGTACGGACACTGAAGCTTTCTTT	CAISELTGTDTEAFF
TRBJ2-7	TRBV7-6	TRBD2	TGTGCCAGCAGCTTGGGCGGGGGGCTCGAGCAGTACTTC	CASSLGGGLEQYF
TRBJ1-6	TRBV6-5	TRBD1	TGTGCCAGCAGTTACACAGGGGGCACCTATAATTCACCCCTCCACTTT	CASSYTGGTYNSPLHF
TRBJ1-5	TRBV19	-	TGTGCCAGTAGTGCGGACCGGTATCAGCCCCAGCATTTT	CASSADRYQPQHF
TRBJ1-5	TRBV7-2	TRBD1	TGTGCCAGCAGCCAAGAAACGGGACAGGGGGATCAGCCCCAGCATTTT	CASSQETGQGDQPQHF
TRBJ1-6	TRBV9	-	TGTGCCAGCAGCGTAGACCCGACAGAGAGCTCACCCCTCCACTTT	CASSVDPTESSPLHF
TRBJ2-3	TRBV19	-	TGTGCCAGTAGTATACTGGGGCTAGCTCACGTCGGCGATACGCAGTATTTT	CASSILGLAHVGDTQYF
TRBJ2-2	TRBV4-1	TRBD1	TGCGCCAGCAGCCAAGATAGGACAGGGGTCACCGGGGAGCTGTTTTTT	CASSQDRTGVTGELFF
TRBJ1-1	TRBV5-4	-	TGTGCCAGCAGCTTTGCATTAGTACGTGGGTATAACACTGAAGCTTTCTTT	CASSFALVRGYNTEAFF
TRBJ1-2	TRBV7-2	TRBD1	TGTGCCAGCAGGAAGACCCCCGGACAGGATGGCTACACCTTC	CASRKTPGQDGYTF
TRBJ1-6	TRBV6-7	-	TGTGCCAGCAGCCCCCGGGGGGTGGGGGAGGCATGGTCACCCCTCCACTTT	CASSPRGVGEAWSPLHF
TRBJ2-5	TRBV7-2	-	TGTGCCAGCAGCCCATCTAGGGGGGGGCAAGGGACCCAGTACTTC	CASSPSRGGQGTQYF
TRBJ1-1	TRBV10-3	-	TGTGCCATCAGTGAAAACGTGGGCGCGAACACTGAAGCTTTCTTT	CAISENVGANTEAFF
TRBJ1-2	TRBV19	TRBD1	TGTGCCAGTAGTACTGCTCAGGGGGCGCGAGGCTACACCTTC	CASSTAQGARGYTF
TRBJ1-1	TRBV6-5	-	TGTGCCAGCAATCAGGGGCGGTGGGCTTTCTTT	CASNQGRWAFF